The 10 T cell receptor beta chains reported below all come from one sample, sequenced in a study of beta chain features in type 1 diabetes. As every portion of the isolated RNA was reverse transcribed, the sequencing read expressed TCRB transcripts. The assay was immunoSEQ multiplex PCR, and TCRdb's table has in-frame clones only and misses some. The repertoire includes about 360,000 clones, around 12% of them detected once, and 0.015% to 0.02% sits in the top ten. The sample comprised naive CD4+ T cells from blood. These receptors all stem from a young man in good health.

Points on this clone: The sample contains more than one DNA sequence encoding this CDR3. The V and J genes are TRBV7-3 and TRBJ1-1; D unclear. Germline V gene data show CDR1 as SGHTA and CDR2 as FQGTGA. Trimming shortened V by 4 bases and J by 0 bases, and 6 bases separated the two germline ends. This CDR3 comprises 13 residues. The CDR3 coding sequence is TGTGCCAGCAGCTCCCAGATGAACACTGAAGCTTTCTTT. This translates into CASSSQMNTEAFF.

The chain links TRBV7-9 to TRBJ2-7; maybe TRBD1 (5 bases). The CDR3 extends over 15 amino acids. Looked up from germline, CDR1 is SEHNR and CDR2 is FQNEAQ (reference sequence). The ends were cut back, 1 base at V and 3 bases at J, with 13 bases in the middle. Written as DNA, the CDR3 is TGTGCCAGCAGCTTAGACGGGCAGGGCTTCTACGAGCAGTACTTC. This gives the protein CASSLDGQGFYEQYF.

The chain links TRBV29-1 to TRBJ2-6; a possible D gene is TRBD2 (5 bases). The CDR3 loop spans 18 amino acids. Trimming took off 0 bases at V and 4 bases at J, with 19 bases between the two ends. Germline values: CDR1 SQVTM, CDR2 ANQGSEA. The CDR3 bases are TGCAGCGTTGAAGACGGCGGAGGAGCCCGGGGAGGGGCCAACGTCCTGACTTTC. This sequence encodes CSVEDGGGARGGANVLTF.

The sample holds a few counts of this clone. This chain uses TRBV7-9 with TRBJ1-1; D unresolved. The CDR3 runs to 16 residues. Germline CDR1 reads SEHNR; CDR2 reads FQNEAQ (reference sequence). V lost 1 base and J lost 0, with 12 bases in between. In DNA, the CDR3 is TGTGCCAGCAGCTTAGATCCAGGTGTTATGAACACTGAAGCTTTCTTT. Residues: CASSLDPGVMNTEAFF.

This clone has a handful of counts. This chain uses TRBV2 with TRBJ2-3; the D gene is possibly TRBD2 (6 bases). CDR1 is SNHLY and CDR2 is FYNNEI in the germline V gene. V was cut by 6 bases and J by 1 base, with 14 bases left in between. The CDR3 totals 15 residues. CDR3 nucleotides: TGTGCCAGCAGGGGACTGGGAGTGGGCACAGATACGCAGTATTTT. Its translation is CASRGLGVGTDTQYF.

As to this clone: Different DNA sequences within this sample yield the same CDR3. The V and J genes are TRBV7-9 and TRBJ2-3; 7 bases line up with TRBD1. CDR1 is SEHNR, CDR2 FQNEAQ, per germline (reference sequence). Trimming removed 2 bases from V and 4 bases from J; junction bases left unmatched: 3. This CDR3 is built from 14 residues. The CDR3: CASSLTGAADTQYF. The DNA of the CDR3 is TGTGCCAGCAGCTTAACAGGGGCAGCAGATACGCAGTATTTT.

In this sample, this clone turned up a few times. The chain combines TRBV5-6 with TRBJ1-2, with D tentatively TRBD1 (5 bases). Per the germline V gene, CDR1 is SGHDT and CDR2 is YYEEEE. The CDR3 length is 14 residues. Between the trimmed V and J ends, which lost 3 bases and 7 bases, there was a span of 16 bases. The CDR3 is CASSSQGREGGYTF. CDR3 coding DNA: TGTGCCAGCAGCTCCCAAGGCAGGGAAGGTGGCTACACCTTC.

This clone appeared a few times. The chain has TRBV7-9 and TRBJ1-1; no firm D call. This CDR3 region has 14 residues. Looked up from germline, CDR1 is SEHNR and CDR2 is FQNEAQ (reference sequence). V dropped 7 bases and J dropped 2 bases, with 14 bases sitting between them. The CDR3 loop reads CASNTPGLNTEAFF. CDR3 coding DNA: TGTGCCAGCAACACGCCAGGACTCAACACTGAAGCTTTCTTT.

This clone turned up a few times. The identical CDR3 is also encoded by other nucleotide sequences in the sample. The chain is built from TRBV7-9 and TRBJ1-1; 8 bases align to TRBD1. This CDR3 comprises 13 residues. V gave up 5 bases and J gave up 3 bases; unmatched junction bases: 2. CDR1 and CDR2 (germline): SEHNR, FQNEAQ (reference sequence). The CDR3 DNA is TGTGCCAGCAGCCTACAGGGGGACACTGAAGCTTTCTTT. Translated, it gives CASSLQGDTEAFF.

This clone has at least ten counts. This chain connects TRBV28 to TRBJ2-5, with 8 bases that match TRBD1. There are 13 residues in the CDR3. Germline V CDR1 and CDR2: MDHEN, SYDVKM. Trimming at V came to 7 bases and at J to 5 bases, leaving 6 bases not matched to a gene. The CDR3 reads CASKSGGRETQYF. The CDR3 DNA reads TGTGCCAGCAAATCAGGGGGCCGGGAGACCCAGTACTTC.